The 20 T cell receptor beta chains below come from one sample, sequenced in a study of low-dose radiotherapy and immunotherapy resistance in tumors (dated by TCRdb to between 2020 and 2023). The sample's time point, from its label and the paper: after trial treatment. The label giving this sample's treatment or condition can be read as: LDRT plus nivolumab, ipilimumab, low-dose cyclophosphamide and aspirin (RACIN trial). Sequencing took place on an Illumina HiSeq 2500. To make first-strand cDNA, Superscript III was used along with a set of TRAV- and TRBV-specific primers so that both the TCRalpha and TCRbeta chains were covered. TCRs were amplified with Phusion for 15 to 20 PCR cycles, with a constant-region primer paired with the adapter attached to the V primers. TCRdb reprocessing: public reads trimmed at Q25 with fastp, clones called with MiXCR, in-frame beta chains kept. Each entry merges the rows of one CDR3 protein and shows their most common DNA and genes. Present in this sample are some 57,000 distinct CDR3 sequences, under 30% of which were seen just once. 6% to 8.5% of the sample is held by the ten biggest clonotypes.

Sequencing was performed on PBMCs, taken after low-dose radiotherapy plus immunotherapy. These TCRs come from a male donor with prostate cancer.

This clonotype has ten or more counts. This chain connects TRBV20-1 to TRBJ2-7, with TRBD2 as a possible D gene (6 bases). Germline V gives CDR1 DFQATT, CDR2 SNEGSKA (reference sequence). The length of the CDR3 is 15 residues. Trimming left V 0 bases short and J 3 bases short, with 15 bases between. The CDR3 sequence is CSARDRGGSDYEQYF. The CDR3 region has the DNA TGCAGTGCTAGAGACCGAGGAGGGTCGGACTACGAGCAGTACTTC.

This chain joins TRBV5-1 and TRBJ2-5, with D possibly TRBD2 on 7 matching bases. CDR3 length equals 17 residues. V lost 1 base to trimming and J lost 2 bases, with 18 bases between them. Germline V gene data show CDR1 as SGHRS and CDR2 as YFSETQ. The CDR3 spells CASSLISWGGTQETQYF. CDR3 coding DNA: TGCGCCAGCAGCTTGATATCGTGGGGGGGCACACAAGAGACCCAGTACTTC.

At least ten counts were recorded for this clonotype. The chain carries TRBV20-1 and TRBJ2-3; 10 bases line up with TRBD2. Per germline, CDR1 DFQATT and CDR2 SNEGSKA (reference sequence). The CDR3 is made up of 17 amino acids. After removal of 0 bases from V and 3 bases from J, the junction contained 9 bases not matched to a gene. CDR3 coding DNA: TGCAGTGCTAGAGATCTGTCTCGAGCGGGAGGGACAGATACGCAGTATTTT. Protein sequence: CSARDLSRAGGTDTQYF.

This clonotype was seen many times. The chain has TRBV3-1 and TRBJ2-7; D gene uncertain. The CDR3 covers 12 residues. The germline V gene has CDR1 LGHDT and CDR2 YNNKEL (reference sequence). V gave up 2 bases and J gave up 4 bases, with 6 bases separating them. The CDR3 protein is CASSQSPYEQYF. CDR3 bases: TGTGCCAGCAGCCAAAGCCCGTACGAGCAGTACTTC.

At least ten counts were recorded for this clonotype. The V and J genes are TRBV11-2 and TRBJ2-5, with 7 positions matching TRBD1. There are 15 residues in the CDR3. After removal of 5 bases from V and 2 bases from J, the junction contained 8 bases not matched to a gene. Germline V gene sequence: CDR1 SGHAT, CDR2 FQNNGV. Here the CDR3 reads CASSLWGRGQETQYF. CDR3 coding DNA: TGTGCCAGCAGCCTCTGGGGCAGGGGGCAAGAGACCCAGTACTTC.

In its sample, this clonotype was seen many times. The chain joins TRBV5-1 to TRBJ2-2, with no clear D. Looked up from germline, CDR1 is SGHRS and CDR2 is YFSETQ. V dropped 0 bases and J dropped 6 bases, with 6 bases sitting between them. The CDR3 has 13 amino acids. The CDR3 here is CASSLEGPGELFF. CDR3 nucleotide sequence: TGCGCCAGCAGCTTGGAAGGGCCCGGGGAGCTGTTTTTT.

This clonotype has at least ten counts. The CDR3 loop is CSVEKGSGQQTGELFF. CDR3 sequence (DNA): TGCAGCGTTGAAAAAGGATCCGGCCAGCAGACCGGGGAGCTGTTTTTT. V gene TRBV29-1 combines with J gene TRBJ2-2; D remains unclear. The V gene lost 2 bases and the J gene lost 5 bases, with 18 bases spanning the gap. Germline assignment: CDR1 SQVTM and CDR2 ANQGSEA. The CDR3 totals 16 residues.

On this clonotype itself: With a far larger clone one base away, a read error is the likely cause. V usage is TRBV7-3 and J usage is TRBJ2-7; 7 bases fit TRBD1. This CDR3 is built from 12 residues. V trimming: 9 bases; J trimming: 7 bases; junction bases outside the gene matches: 9. In germline, CDR1 is SGHTA, CDR2 FQGTGA. In DNA form, the CDR3 reads TGTGCCAGAAGCCTGCCGGGACAGGAGCAGTACTTC. It is translated as CARSLPGQEQYF.

This clonotype came up many times. CDR3 coding DNA: TGTGCCAGCAGCTTGGAACGGACAGGCAATCAGCCCCAGCATTTT. This sequence encodes CASSLERTGNQPQHF. This chain connects TRBV5-6 to TRBJ1-5, with D possibly TRBD1 on 6 matching bases. There are 15 residues in the CDR3. Germline lookup yields CDR1 SGHDT and CDR2 YYEEEE. Trimming took 0 bases from V and 2 from J, leaving 9 bases between them.

This clonotype was picked up many times. V is TRBV18 and J is TRBJ2-5; no reliable D call. The germline V and J ends were trimmed by 8 bases and 2 bases, with 6 bases remaining between them. This CDR3 region has 11 residues. The germline gives CDR1 KGHSH, CDR2 LQKENI. CDR3 bases: TGTGCCAGCAGCCCGCAAGAGACCCAGTACTTC. As protein: CASSPQETQYF.

This clonotype was picked up many times. V is TRBV6-2 or TRBV6-3 and J is TRBJ2-3, with D perhaps matching TRBD1 (6 bases). The germline V gene has CDR1 MNHEY and CDR2 SVGEGT. Trimming left V 1 base short and J 8 bases short, with 13 bases between. This CDR3 has 14 amino acids. CDR3 nucleotides: TGTGCCAGCAGTTACTTCAGGGGTGATGGTACGCAGTATTTT. Translation: CASSYFRGDGTQYF.

Regarding this clonotype: A far larger clone lies a single base away; this is likely a read error. The chain uses TRBV6-8 and TRBJ1-2; D may be TRBD1 (5 bases). This CDR3 comprises 17 residues. The V and J ends lost 8 bases and 3 bases respectively, with 25 bases between them. Germline V lookup: CDR1 MNHGY, CDR2 SAAAGT. The CDR3 coding sequence is TGTGCCAGCCAGGTTGTGAGGAGTCAGGGTCAAGACTATGGCTACACCTTC. This sequence encodes CASQVVRSQGQDYGYTF.

This clonotype was seen at least ten times. The gene calls are TRBV7-9 and TRBJ1-2; D not certain. V lost 7 bases and J lost 1, with 4 bases in between. In germline, CDR1 is SEHNR, CDR2 FQNEAQ (reference sequence). There are 11 residues in the CDR3. CDR3 region: CASTLNYGYTF. The CDR3 nucleotides are TGTGCCAGCACCCTTAACTATGGCTACACCTTC.

This clonotype was counted many times. The rearrangement joins TRBV6-5 to TRBJ2-5; D could derive from TRBD1 or TRBD2 (5 bases each). CDR1 is MNHEY, CDR2 SVGAGI, per germline. The CDR3 covers 15 residues. V was trimmed by 8 bases and J by 2 bases, leaving 18 bases between them. The CDR3 here is CASGRGAHLQETQYF. Here the CDR3 DNA reads TGTGCCAGCGGGAGAGGGGCCCACCTACAAGAGACCCAGTACTTC.

This chain joins TRBV9 and TRBJ2-2, with 13 bases aligning to TRBD2. This CDR3 comprises 17 residues. Per germline, CDR1 SGDLS and CDR2 YYNGEE. Germline trimming cut 0 bases from V and 4 bases from J; bases unmatched to any gene: 3. CDR3 sequence: CASSVELAGGPTGELFF. The CDR3 DNA reads TGTGCCAGCAGCGTAGAACTAGCGGGGGGGCCCACCGGGGAGCTGTTTTTT.

As for this clonotype: A much larger clonotype is one base distant, so this may be a read error. The V and J genes are TRBV27 and TRBJ2-1; the D gene is possibly TRBD1 (6 bases). CDR3 length: 14 amino acids. V lost 3 bases and J lost 5, with 11 bases in between. Germline assignment: CDR1 MNHEY and CDR2 SMNVEV (reference sequence). In nucleotides, the CDR3 is TGTGCCAGCAGTTTCGGACAGTCCAACAATGAGCAGTTCTTC. This sequence encodes CASSFGQSNNEQFF.

This clonotype appeared many times. The genes are TRBV2 and TRBJ1-4; D gene unclear. Between the trimmed V and J ends, which lost 2 bases and 5 bases, there was a span of 9 bases. CDR1 is SNHLY and CDR2 is FYNNEI in the germline V gene. This CDR3 contains 14 residues. CDR3 loop: CASSEPGSNEKLFF. The CDR3 DNA follows: TGTGCCAGCAGTGAACCCGGGTCAAATGAAAAACTGTTTTTT.

This rearrangement joins TRBV5-6 to TRBJ1-1; no clear D gene. V lost 4 bases and J 4 bases, leaving 17 bases between the germline ends. The germline V gene has CDR1 SGHDT and CDR2 YYEEEE. CDR3 length: 15 amino acids. The CDR3 region has the DNA TGTGCCAGCAGCACCGATGGGGAGGAGGGCACTGAAGCTTTCTTT. Its translation is CASSTDGEEGTEAFF.

This clonotype was seen many times. The chain has TRBV24-1 and TRBJ2-5; 7 positions match TRBD2. The CDR3 sequence is 13 residues long. The V and J ends lost 10 bases and 1 base, in that order; junction bases with no gene match: 5. Per the germline V gene, CDR1 is KGHDR and CDR2 is SFDVKD. CDR3 sequence: CATMRGGQETQYF. As DNA, the CDR3 is TGTGCCACGATGCGCGGGGGCCAAGAGACCCAGTACTTC.

The chain joins TRBV11-3 to TRBJ2-2; unclear D gene. The length of the CDR3 is 15 residues. The germline V gene has CDR1 SGHNT and CDR2 YENEEA. V lost 0 bases, J lost 1 base, and 6 bases lay in between. This chain's CDR3 is CASSLDTMNTGELFF. CDR3 nucleotide sequence: TGTGCCAGCAGCTTAGACACGATGAACACCGGGGAGCTGTTTTTT.